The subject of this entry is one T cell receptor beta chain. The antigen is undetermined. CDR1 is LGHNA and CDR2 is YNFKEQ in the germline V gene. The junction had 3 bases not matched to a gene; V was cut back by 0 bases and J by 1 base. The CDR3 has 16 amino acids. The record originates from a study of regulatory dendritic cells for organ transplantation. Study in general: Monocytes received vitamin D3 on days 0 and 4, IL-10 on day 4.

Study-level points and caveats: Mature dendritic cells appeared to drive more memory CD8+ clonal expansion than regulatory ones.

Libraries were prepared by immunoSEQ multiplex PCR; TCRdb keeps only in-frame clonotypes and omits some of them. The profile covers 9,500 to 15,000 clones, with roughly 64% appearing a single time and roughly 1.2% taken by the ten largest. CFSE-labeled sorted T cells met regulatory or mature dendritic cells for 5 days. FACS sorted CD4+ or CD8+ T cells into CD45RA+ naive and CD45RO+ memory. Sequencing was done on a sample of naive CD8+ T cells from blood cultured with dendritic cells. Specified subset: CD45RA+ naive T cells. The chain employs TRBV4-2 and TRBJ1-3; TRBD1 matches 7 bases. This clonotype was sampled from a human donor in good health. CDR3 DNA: TGTGCCAGCAGCCAAGATCACAGGGGATCTGGAAACACCATATATTTT. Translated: CASSQDHRGSGNTIYF.